The next 25 T cell receptor beta chains were all read from a single sample in a study of blood T cells in healthy people across ages. Next came a second PCR, run for about 6 to 11 cycles, which used a sample-barcoded 5' primer along with a J-beta primer mix. One entry per CDR3 protein, called by TCRdb with MiXCR from the 5' RACE reads. Among about 580,000 distinct CDR3 sequences listed, around 48% were seen once. The sequencing input was blood. These receptors all stem from an elderly man in good health.

The chain combines TRBV20-1 with TRBJ2-1; 11 bases align to TRBD2. The CDR3 totals 16 residues. CDR1 and CDR2 from the germline V gene are DFQATT and SNEGSKA (reference sequence). Trimming cost V 1 base and J 4 bases; bases outside gene matches: 6. CDR3 nucleotide sequence: TGCAGTGCTAGAGGCCAGACTAGCGGGGATTACAATGAGCAGTTCTTC. Encoded protein: CSARGQTSGDYNEQFF.

J is TRBJ2-5 and V is TRBV4-3, with 12 bases identical to TRBD1. The CDR3 sequence is 16 residues long. Germline CDR1 is LGHNA and CDR2 is YSLEER. With 0 bases clipped from V and 5 bases from J, the junction kept 4 bases outside the gene matches. CDR3 sequence (DNA): TGCGCCAGCAGCCAAGATATCGGGACAGGGGGCGAGACCCAGTACTTC. It translates to CASSQDIGTGGETQYF.

This rearrangement joins TRBV5-1 to TRBJ2-6, with no clear D. Trimming took off 0 bases at V and 0 bases at J, with 7 bases between the two ends. This CDR3 is 16 amino acids long. Germline V gene sequence: CDR1 SGHRS, CDR2 YFSETQ. The CDR3 is CASSLGHNSGANVLTF. The CDR3 region has the DNA TGCGCCAGCAGCTTGGGGCACAACTCTGGGGCCAACGTCCTGACTTTC.

The V and J genes are TRBV12-3 or TRBV12-4 and TRBJ1-5; 7 nucleotides match TRBD1. The trim removed 6 bases at V and 5 bases at J, leaving 10 bases unmatched. The CDR3 is 15 residues long. CDR3 in DNA: TGTGCCAGCAGGATGACAGGGCGTCCCGATCAGCCCCAGCATTTT. This encodes CASRMTGRPDQPQHF.

The J gene is TRBJ2-3, the V gene TRBV11-1, with 7 bases aligning to TRBD2. This CDR3 has 17 amino acids. Per germline, CDR1 SGHAT and CDR2 FQDESV (reference sequence). Trimming at V came to 2 bases and at J to 0 bases, leaving 8 bases not matched to a gene. CDR3 amino acids: CASSLKLGLPSTDTQYF. The CDR3 bases are TGTGCCAGCAGCTTAAAATTGGGACTACCTAGCACAGATACGCAGTATTTT.

The V call is TRBV4-1, the J call TRBJ1-6, with 7 bases fitting TRBD1. This CDR3 contains 16 residues. Germline V gives CDR1 MGHRA, CDR2 YSYEKL. V shed 1 base, J shed 7 bases, and the junction held 7 bases outside the gene matches. As DNA, the CDR3 is TGCGCCAGCAGCCAAGTCACAGGGGTTATGAATTCACCCCTCCACTTT. Translation gives CASSQVTGVMNSPLHF.

A word on this clonotype: Relative to the germline gene, one junction end is altered; a read error may explain this. The chain employs TRBV24-1 and TRBJ2-7; TRBD2 matches at 8 bases. CDR3 length: 15 amino acids. Germline CDR1 is KGHDR and CDR2 is SFDVKD. CDR3 region: CATTRLWTGRGERYF. CDR3 DNA sequence: TGTGCCACCACACGACTCTGGACCGGGAGGGGTGAGCGGTACTTC.

In this sample, this clonotype turned up many times. The rearrangement joins TRBV6-5 to TRBJ2-1, with D perhaps matching TRBD2 (7 bases). The CDR3 is 17 residues long. Germline V lookup: CDR1 MNHEY, CDR2 SVGAGI. Trimming shortened V by 0 bases and J by 5 bases, and 17 bases separated the two germline ends. CDR3 bases: TGTGCCAGCAGTTACTCGATTGGGGGGGGGCGGCACAATGAGCAGTTCTTC. Protein sequence: CASSYSIGGGRHNEQFF.

The chain employs TRBV7-2 and TRBJ2-7; the D is unclear. The ends were cut back, 5 bases at V and 2 bases at J, with 13 bases in the middle. Per the germline V gene, CDR1 is SGHTA and CDR2 is FQGNSA. CDR3 length: 14 residues. CDR3 nucleotide sequence: TGTGCCAGCAGCCCCCCCGGACCGCCCTACGAGCAGTACTTC. Its translation: CASSPPGPPYEQYF.

This clonotype was recorded a few times. The V and J genes are TRBV20-1 and TRBJ2-5; TRBD2 aligns across 12 bases. Germline CDR1 and CDR2: DFQATT and SNEGSKA (reference sequence). The CDR3 runs 14 residues. Germline trimming cut 5 bases from V and 1 base from J; bases unmatched to any gene: 2. CDR3: CSAGLAGLQETQYF. CDR3 DNA sequence: TGCAGTGCTGGACTAGCGGGGCTCCAAGAGACCCAGTACTTC.

This clonotype appeared a few times. The CDR3 nucleotides read TGTGCCAGCAGTTACTTAGCGGACCACACAGATACGCAGTATTTT. As protein: CASSYLADHTDTQYF. The rearrangement uses TRBV6-2 or TRBV6-3 and TRBJ2-3; maybe TRBD2 (6 bases). The ends were cut back, 1 base at V and 2 bases at J, with 10 bases in the middle. The length of the CDR3 is 15 residues. Germline assignment: CDR1 MNHEY and CDR2 SVGEGT.

This chain uses TRBV30 with TRBJ1-2; D is uncertain. Trimming stripped 2 bases from V and 8 bases from J, with 12 bases between. The CDR3 loop spans 12 amino acids. Germline lookup yields CDR1 GTSNPN and CDR2 SVGIG (reference sequence). The chain's CDR3 is CAWSIQDRGYTF. CDR3 DNA: TGTGCCTGGAGTATCCAGGATAGGGGCTACACCTTC.

As to this clonotype: This may arise from a read error, as a much more abundant clone is one base away. The rearrangement joins TRBV6-5 to TRBJ2-3, with TRBD2 as a possible D gene (6 bases). Germline V CDR1 and CDR2: MNHEY, SVGAGI. CDR3 length equals 15 residues. V lost 4 bases, J lost 6 bases, and 17 bases lay in between. The CDR3 here is CASSFGASVSDTQYF. CDR3 DNA sequence: TGTGCCAGCAGTTTTGGGGCTAGCGTGTCGGATACGCAGTATTTT.

The gene calls are TRBV20-1 and TRBJ2-3; D uncertain. Germline loops: CDR1 DFQATT, CDR2 SNEGSKA (reference sequence). V was cut by 7 bases and J by 0 bases, with 14 bases left in between. This CDR3 has 14 amino acids. CDR3 in DNA: TGCAGTGTTCCGTCCAAACGAAGCACAGATACGCAGTATTTT. This gives the protein CSVPSKRSTDTQYF.

This clonotype was detected a few times. The rearrangement links TRBV3-1 to TRBJ2-7, with TRBD1 identical over 10 bases. Unmatched junction bases numbered 5, after V lost 2 bases and J lost 7 bases. Germline V gene data show CDR1 as LGHDT and CDR2 as YNNKEL (reference sequence). The CDR3 is made up of 14 amino acids. The CDR3 loop reads CASSQPGQGSEQYF. Written as DNA, the CDR3 is TGTGCCAGCAGCCAACCGGGACAGGGGAGTGAGCAGTACTTC.

The gene calls are TRBV7-2 and TRBJ1-1; D gene uncertain. V was shortened by 0 bases and J by 12 bases, with 17 bases between the two germline ends. The CDR3 spans 14 residues. CDR1 SGHTA and CDR2 FQGNSA come from the germline V gene. CDR3 DNA sequence: TGTGCCAGCAGCTTAGCGGCGAGGGTTCATAAAACTTTCTTT. Translated: CASSLAARVHKTFF.

This clonotype has just one count. J is TRBJ2-5 and V is TRBV4-2, with a possible D match to TRBD2 (5 bases). CDR3 length: 15 amino acids. The V gene lost 0 bases and the J gene lost 2 bases, with 10 bases spanning the gap. Germline CDR1 reads LGHNA; CDR2 reads YNFKEQ. Written as DNA, the CDR3 is TGTGCCAGCAGCCAAGAACTGCGGGTGCAAGAGACCCAGTACTTC. The encoded protein is CASSQELRVQETQYF.

This chain links TRBV20-1 with TRBJ2-1; D may be TRBD1 (6 bases). Germline V lookup: CDR1 DFQATT, CDR2 SNEGSKA (reference sequence). V lost 5 bases, J lost 3 bases, and 20 bases lay in between. This CDR3 has 16 amino acids. The DNA for the CDR3 is TGCAGTGCTCCCCTTCCAGGGACAAGCTTCTACAATGAGCAGTTCTTC. Its protein product is CSAPLPGTSFYNEQFF.

This clonotype was seen repeatedly, ten times or more. The rearrangement joins TRBV6-6 to TRBJ2-5, with D perhaps TRBD2 (5 bases). Trimming left V 7 bases short and J 3 bases short, with 12 bases between. Germline CDR1 MNHNY, CDR2 SVGAGI (reference sequence). This CDR3 comprises 13 residues. Here the CDR3 DNA reads TGTGCCAGCACTTTTGTGGAGGAAGAGACCCAGTACTTC. Translating it yields CASTFVEEETQYF.

This clonotype was seen more than once but under ten times. V and J are TRBV7-9 and TRBJ1-2; no reliable D call. Trimming removed 0 bases at V and 4 bases at J, with 12 bases between. This CDR3 region has 15 residues. CDR1 is SEHNR, CDR2 FQNEAQ, per germline (reference sequence). The CDR3 is CASSLAGVNGYGYTF. The CDR3 region has the DNA TGTGCCAGCAGCTTAGCGGGAGTCAATGGCTATGGCTACACCTTC.

This clonotype has a handful of counts. The J gene is TRBJ2-1, the V gene TRBV7-3; 7 nucleotides line up with TRBD2. This CDR3 contains 15 residues. The germline gives CDR1 SGHTA, CDR2 FQGTGA. The V segment lost 4 bases and the J segment 8 bases; nucleotides outside the gene matches: 11. The CDR3 nucleotides read TGTGCCAGCAGCTCCCGGGGGAGGGGAGACGATGAGCAGTTCTTC. Protein sequence: CASSSRGRGDDEQFF.

As concerns this clonotype: A much larger clone lies one base from this, so it may be a read error. The chain carries TRBV7-2 and TRBJ2-3, with D perhaps TRBD2 (5 bases). The CDR3 contains 13 residues. CDR1 SGHTA and CDR2 FQGNSA come from the germline V gene. This CDR3 is CACSLGSGDTQYF. For the CDR3, the DNA is TGTGCCTGCAGCTTAGGAAGCGGAGATACGCAGTATTTT.

This clonotype has more than one count but fewer than ten. This chain joins TRBV6-6 and TRBJ2-3; D is ambiguous. In germline, CDR1 is MNHNY, CDR2 SVGAGI (reference sequence). CDR3 length: 14 amino acids. Trimming cost V 2 bases and J 5 bases, with 11 bases left between them. The CDR3 region is CASSYAVSGDTQYF. CDR3 bases: TGTGCCAGCAGTTACGCCGTTTCTGGAGATACGCAGTATTTT.

The chain employs TRBV7-9 and TRBJ1-5, with a weak D call TRBD1 (5 bases). The CDR3 has 15 residues. Trimming left V 5 bases short and J 3 bases short, with 14 bases between. The germline gives CDR1 SEHNR, CDR2 FQNEAQ (reference sequence). CDR3 DNA sequence: TGTGCCAGCAGCCCGGACGGGGCCGTCAATCAGCCCCAGCATTTT. It codes for CASSPDGAVNQPQHF. The full variable domain, completed using reference TRBV7-9 and TRBJ1-5, is DTGVSQNPRHKITKRGQNVTFRCDPISEHNRLYWYRQTLGQGPEFLTYFQNEAQLEKSRLLSDRFSAERPKGSFSTLEIQRTEQGDSAMYLCASSPDGAVNQPQHFGDGTRLSIL.

This rearrangement joins TRBV20-1 to TRBJ2-2; D call uncertain. This CDR3 contains 14 residues. The V gene's germline CDR1 is DFQATT and CDR2 SNEGSKA (reference sequence). The ends were cut back, 3 bases at V and 2 bases at J, with 10 bases in the middle. DNA of the CDR3: TGCAGTGCTAGGGACCGTGCAAACACCGGGGAGCTGTTTTTT. This translates into CSARDRANTGELFF.